This T cell receptor beta chain was recovered during a study of blood T cell repertoires in COVID-19. Study-level background: Collection of acute and convalescent COVID-19 samples took place in the United States, Italy and Spain. From T cells, B-cell-depleted T cells, or PBMCs came the material, which was cDNA or gDNA.

Germline CDR1 SGDLS, CDR2 YYNGEE. V lost 4 bases to trimming and J lost 5 bases, with 9 bases between them. There are 12 residues in the CDR3. Per the original methods: Nucleated cell counts were estimated from reference gene primer amplification. Using immunoSEQ multiplex PCR, the repertoire was profiled, and TCRdb retains in-frame clones only, with some absent. Clonal size and the V and J genes are those of that table, whereas D and trimming came from the DNA. The sample holds about 170,000 clones, over 70% seen once. This TCR was sampled from a woman of 80 years or more with active or convalescent COVID-19. This chain uses TRBV9 with TRBJ2-5; D not resolved. The sample taken for sequencing was peripheral blood. The CDR3 sequence: CASSPGGETQYF. CDR3 in DNA: TGTGCCAGCAGCCCAGGTGGGGAGACCCAGTACTTC.